The 15 T cell receptor beta chains presented below share a single source sample, sequenced in a study of T cells after posttransplantation cyclophosphamide. Profiling relied on immunoSEQ multiplex PCR, and the TCRdb table lists in-frame clones only, not all of them. The sample consists of some 54,000 clones, 94% of them appearing once. Sample: PBMCs. These receptors were obtained from a woman between 25 and 40 years old in good health and a related stem cell transplant donor.

The CDR3: CASSAGQGGTEAFF. The CDR3 bases are TGCGCCAGCAGCGCGGGACAGGGGGGCACTGAAGCTTTCTTT. The rearrangement joins TRBV5-1 to TRBJ1-1; 11 positions match TRBD1. The CDR3 is 14 amino acids. The V gene end was trimmed by 4 bases and the J gene end by 4 bases; junction bases not matched to a gene: 3. Germline CDR1 reads SGHRS; CDR2 reads YFSETQ.

The rearrangement links TRBV14 to TRBJ1-2; D is possibly TRBD1 (6 bases). The CDR3 spans 18 residues. V was clipped by 1 base and J by 1 base, with 19 bases between them. CDR1 is SGHDN, CDR2 FVKESK, per germline. CDR3 sequence reads: CASSQGATGNIINYGYTF. The DNA for the CDR3 is TGTGCCAGCAGCCAAGGTGCGACAGGCAACATAATTAACTATGGCTACACCTTC.

V is TRBV6-6 and J is TRBJ1-3; 8 bases agree with TRBD1. The germline V gene has CDR1 MNHNY and CDR2 SVGAGI (reference sequence). The length of the CDR3 is 15 residues. After removal of 5 bases from V and 2 bases from J, the junction contained 5 bases not matched to a gene. The CDR3 sequence: CASSGQGVTGNTIYF. Here the CDR3 DNA reads TGTGCCAGCAGTGGACAGGGCGTAACTGGAAACACCATATATTTT.

The chain is built from TRBV6-1 and TRBJ2-7, with 8 bases identical to TRBD1. This CDR3 has 14 amino acids. CDR1 and CDR2 from the germline V gene are MNHNS and SASEGT. The V segment lost 4 bases and the J segment 3 bases; nucleotides outside the gene matches: 5. Here the CDR3 DNA reads TGTGCCAGCAGTGGGGGACAGGACTTCTACGAGCAGTACTTC. Its protein is CASSGGQDFYEQYF.

The V and J genes are TRBV4-3 and TRBJ2-6; D possibly corresponds to TRBD1 (5 bases). Trimming removed 4 bases at V and 1 base at J, with 11 bases between. The CDR3 consists of 16 residues. Per the germline V gene, CDR1 is LGHNA and CDR2 is YSLEER. CDR3 coding DNA: TGCGCCAGCAGCCCGGAACCAGGGTCTGGGGCCAACGTCCTGACTTTC. This gives the protein CASSPEPGSGANVLTF.

The chain recombines TRBV6-5 with TRBJ2-2; D gene unclear. The V end lost 6 bases, the J end lost 5 bases, and 13 bases lay between the germline ends. The CDR3 runs to 14 residues. CDR1 and CDR2 from the germline V gene are MNHEY and SVGAGI. This CDR3 reads CASSLEQPTGELFF. Written as DNA, the CDR3 is TGTGCCAGCAGCCTCGAGCAACCGACCGGGGAGCTGTTTTTT.

This sequence joins TRBV7-9 and TRBJ1-2, with 9 bases aligning to TRBD1. The CDR3 spans 16 residues. CDR1 is SEHNR and CDR2 is FQNEAQ in the germline V gene (reference sequence). Germline trimming cut 5 bases from V and 7 bases from J; bases unmatched to any gene: 14. The CDR3 DNA sequence: TGTGCCAGCAGCAGATACCCCTTGACAGGGGGGGGTGGCTACACCTTC. Its translation: CASSRYPLTGGGGYTF.

J is TRBJ1-5 and V is TRBV7-2; 8 bases align to TRBD1. The CDR3 is 17 residues long. V lost 5 bases, J lost 1 base, and 10 bases stayed unmatched. Germline V gene data show CDR1 as SGHTA and CDR2 as FQGNSA. CDR3 residues: CASSQRQGHGSNQPQHF. In DNA form, the CDR3 reads TGTGCCAGCAGCCAACGACAGGGGCATGGAAGCAATCAGCCCCAGCATTTT. The full variable domain, with the rest looked up from reference TRBV7-2 and TRBJ1-5, is GAGVSQSPSNKVTEKGKDVELRCDPISGHTALYWYRQSLGQGLEFLIYFQGNSAPDKSGLPSDRFSAERTGGSVSTLTIQRTQQEDSAVYLCASSQRQGHGSNQPQHFGDGTRLSIL.

DNA for the CDR3: TGTGCCAGCAGCTTAGATCTTGGAGGGGGCGGGGAGACCCAGTACTTC. Translation: CASSLDLGGGGETQYF. The gene calls are TRBV11-2 and TRBJ2-5; a weak D match, TRBD1 (7 bases). The CDR3 is made up of 16 amino acids. The V end was cut by 0 bases, the J end by 5 bases, with 16 bases between. Germline values: CDR1 SGHAT, CDR2 FQNNGV.

The J gene is TRBJ2-3, the V gene TRBV19; D is perhaps TRBD1 (6 bases). Per germline, CDR1 LNHDA and CDR2 SQIVND (reference sequence). Trimming cost V 1 base and J 0 bases, with 11 bases left between them. This CDR3 spans 16 amino acids. The CDR3 bases are TGTGCCAGTAGTATAGGCAGGGGATGGAGCACAGATACGCAGTATTTT. It encodes CASSIGRGWSTDTQYF.

This sequence joins TRBV6-1 and TRBJ1-1; possible D gene TRBD1, 5 bases. The V gene's germline CDR1 is MNHNS and CDR2 SASEGT. The CDR3 length is 14 residues. V lost 2 bases to trimming and J lost 5 bases, with 12 bases between them. CDR3 residues: CASSELGRDTEAFF. Written as DNA, the CDR3 is TGTGCCAGCAGTGAATTAGGCAGGGATACTGAAGCTTTCTTT.

V and J are TRBV4-2 and TRBJ1-5; possibly TRBD1 for D (5 bases). V lost 0 bases and J lost 6, with 15 bases in between. CDR3 size: 16 residues. In germline, CDR1 is LGHNA, CDR2 YNFKEQ. This chain's CDR3 is CASSQDLREGVQPQHF. The CDR3 DNA reads TGTGCCAGCAGCCAAGATCTCAGGGAGGGTGTTCAGCCCCAGCATTTT.

This clone was counted a single time. V and J are TRBV7-6 and TRBJ1-3; D is unresolved. The germline V gene encodes CDR1 SGHVS and CDR2 FNYEAQ. This CDR3 region has 13 residues. Trimming stripped 9 bases from V and 0 bases from J, with 9 bases between. The CDR3 region is CASRELSGNTIYF. In DNA form, the CDR3 reads TGTGCCAGTAGGGAGCTCTCTGGAAACACCATATATTTT.

The rearrangement joins TRBV7-7 to TRBJ2-2; D gene ambiguous. Germline lookup yields CDR1 SSHAT and CDR2 FNYEAQ (reference sequence). This CDR3 spans 13 amino acids. Deletions cut 4 bases from V and 5 bases from J, with 8 bases between. The CDR3 reads CASSSTKTGELFF. CDR3 nucleotide sequence: TGTGCCAGCAGCTCCACTAAAACCGGGGAGCTGTTTTTT.

The rearrangement uses TRBV29-1 and TRBJ2-1; 9 bases line up with TRBD1. CDR1 SQVTM and CDR2 ANQGSEA come from the germline V gene. The V gene end was trimmed by 2 bases and the J gene end by 8 bases; junction bases not matched to a gene: 7. The CDR3 has 14 amino acids. The CDR3 loop is CSVERDRVVDEQFF. The CDR3 DNA follows: TGCAGCGTTGAAAGGGACAGGGTAGTGGATGAGCAGTTCTTC.